The sequence of this T cell receptor beta chain was determined in a study of blood T cell repertoires in COVID-19. About the research overall: Donors in the United States, Italy and Spain gave samples during acute or convalescent COVID-19.

In the original processing: Nucleated cell number was recorded as an estimate derived from reference gene primer amplification. Clones were read by immunoSEQ multiplex PCR, and TCRdb kept only the in-frame ones, dropping some. Clone size and the V and J calls come from that table; the DNA yielded D and trimming. The sample carries fewer than 80,000 clones, 90% recorded once. The ends were cut back, 2 bases at V and 7 bases at J, with 3 bases in the middle. The CDR3 is 11 residues long. Germline values: CDR1 SGHAT, CDR2 FQNNGV. This clonotype was obtained from an elderly woman with active or convalescent COVID-19. Sequencing was done on a sample of peripheral blood. The chain couples TRBV11-2 to TRBJ2-1; D gene uncertain. As DNA, the CDR3 is TGTGCCAGCAGCTTACCTAATGAGCAGTTCTTC. Its protein product is CASSLPNEQFF. Together with reference TRBV11-2 and TRBJ2-1, the CDR3 gives the full variable domain: EAGVAQSPRYKIIEKRQSVAFWCNPISGHATLYWYQQILGQGPKLLIQFQNNGVVDDSQLPKDRFSAERLKGVDSTLKIQPAKLEDSAVYLCASSLPNEQFFGPGTRLTVL.